The 25 T cell receptor beta chains below were found in one sample sequenced in a study of T cell responses to AZD1222 COVID-19 vaccine. Libraries were prepared by immunoSEQ multiplex PCR; TCRdb keeps only in-frame clonotypes and omits some of them. The table shows about 100,000 clones, with about 86% occurring only once. This sample comprised peripheral blood, obtained on day 0 of AZD1222 vaccination. All receptors come from an adult in good health.

In its sample, this clone was seen once. The chain links TRBV10-1 to TRBJ2-2; 9 nucleotides agree with TRBD2. Germline V gives CDR1 WNHNN, CDR2 SYGVQD (reference sequence). V lost 6 bases and J lost 4; bases outside the gene matches: 9. The CDR3 is 16 amino acids. CDR3: CASSEKRGAFTGELFF. In DNA form, the CDR3 reads TGCGCCAGCAGCGAAAAGCGGGGGGCTTTCACCGGGGAGCTGTTTTTT.

This chain connects TRBV5-4 to TRBJ2-2; D not resolved. The CDR3 runs to 14 residues. Per the germline V gene, CDR1 is SGHNT and CDR2 is YYREEE (reference sequence). V lost 1 base to trimming and J lost 5 bases, with 9 bases between them. The CDR3 coding sequence is TGTGCCAGCAGCTTGTTGAGTCGAACCGGGGAGCTGTTTTTT. Residues: CASSLLSRTGELFF.

The chain employs TRBV11-2 and TRBJ2-5, with 9 bases matching TRBD2. Per the germline V gene, CDR1 is SGHAT and CDR2 is FQNNGV. The CDR3 sequence is 16 residues long. The V segment lost 5 bases and the J segment 2 bases; nucleotides outside the gene matches: 9. CDR3 in amino acids: CASSPRLAATQETQYF. The CDR3 nucleotides are TGTGCCAGCAGCCCGAGACTAGCGGCGACGCAAGAGACCCAGTACTTC.

The chain is built from TRBV19 and TRBJ2-2, with D perhaps matching TRBD2 (5 bases). CDR1 and CDR2 from the germline V gene are LNHDA and SQIVND (reference sequence). This CDR3 has 16 residues. V lost 6 bases to trimming and J lost 0 bases, with 14 bases between them. The CDR3 bases are TGTGCCAGTAGAGGAGGAAGGACTCCGAACACCGGGGAGCTGTTTTTT. Translation gives CASRGGRTPNTGELFF.

V gene TRBV19 combines with J gene TRBJ2-1, with TRBD2 identical over 9 bases. Germline V lookup: CDR1 LNHDA, CDR2 SQIVND (reference sequence). V gave up 6 bases and J gave up 2 bases; unmatched junction bases: 17. The CDR3 length is 19 residues. CDR3 DNA sequence: TGTGCCAGTAGCTCCCTGGTCGGCGGGGGGGCAGGTGCCTACAATGAGCAGTTCTTC. This encodes CASSSLVGGGAGAYNEQFF.

This chain joins TRBV11-3 and TRBJ2-3; D might be TRBD2 (6 bases). This CDR3 region has 15 residues. The germline CDR1 and CDR2 sequences are SGHNT and YENEEA. V shed 5 bases and J shed 2 bases, with 14 bases lying between them. CDR3 amino acids: CASSPGERATDTQYF. For the CDR3, the DNA is TGTGCCAGCAGCCCGGGGGAGCGGGCCACAGATACGCAGTATTTT.

The chain links TRBV19 to TRBJ1-5, with unresolved D. The germline V gene encodes CDR1 LNHDA and CDR2 SQIVND (reference sequence). The CDR3 is 12 amino acids. V lost 5 bases and J lost 2, with 4 bases in between. In DNA, the CDR3 is TGTGCCAGTAGTGTTGGCAATCAGCCCCAGCATTTT. Its protein is CASSVGNQPQHF.

The CDR3 DNA is TGTGCCAGCAGCGTAGCGGCGGGGGGGATGAGGACCCAGTACTTC. Translation gives CASSVAAGGMRTQYF. This chain links TRBV9 with TRBJ2-5; 9 nucleotides match TRBD2. V lost 0 bases and J lost 7; bases outside the gene matches: 7. The length of the CDR3 is 15 residues. Germline V gene sequence: CDR1 SGDLS, CDR2 YYNGEE.

CDR3 loop: CASSPRGGGSYEQYF. The CDR3, as DNA: TGTGCCAGTAGCCCCCGCGGGGGGGGCTCCTACGAGCAGTACTTC. This chain connects TRBV5-4 to TRBJ2-7, with 9 bases fitting TRBD2. The V segment lost 8 bases and the J segment 0 bases; nucleotides outside the gene matches: 9. The CDR3 spans 15 residues. Per the germline V gene, CDR1 is SGHNT and CDR2 is YYREEE (reference sequence).

This rearrangement joins TRBV5-4 to TRBJ2-3, with 9 bases matching TRBD2. Per germline, CDR1 SGHNT and CDR2 YYREEE (reference sequence). The CDR3 length is 15 residues. Trimming removed 4 bases from V and 6 bases from J; junction bases left unmatched: 9. This CDR3 is CASSVAGGGVDTQYF. CDR3 nucleotides: TGTGCCAGCAGCGTTGCGGGCGGGGGGGTGGATACGCAGTATTTT.

V gene TRBV9 combines with J gene TRBJ2-1, with 8 bases aligning to TRBD2. The V segment lost 0 bases and the J segment 4 bases; nucleotides outside the gene matches: 9. The germline gives CDR1 SGDLS, CDR2 YYNGEE. The CDR3 consists of 17 residues. CDR3 sequence: CASSVVMLSGGYNEQFF. CDR3 nucleotides: TGTGCCAGCAGCGTAGTTATGTTGTCGGGAGGGTACAATGAGCAGTTCTTC.

The chain links TRBV12-3 or TRBV12-4 to TRBJ2-5, with D tentatively TRBD1 or TRBD2 (6 bases each). The CDR3 covers 13 residues. V lost 6 bases and J lost 7, with 15 bases in between. The CDR3, as DNA: TGTGCCAGCAGCCCCTCGGGGGCGCCGACCCAGTACTTC. This sequence encodes CASSPSGAPTQYF.

The rearrangement joins TRBV12-1 to TRBJ2-3. TRBV12-1 is labeled a pseudogene. CDR3 size: 14 residues. The CDR3 reads CASSFELGPDTQYF. The CDR3 coding sequence is TGTGCCAGCAGCTTTGAGCTGGGACCAGATACGCAGTATTTT.

The chain has TRBV5-1 and TRBJ2-7, with 8 nucleotides matching TRBD1. J lost 6 bases, V lost 0 bases, and 8 bases had no gene match. From germline, CDR1 is SGHRS and CDR2 YFSETQ. This CDR3 comprises 15 residues. In nucleotides, the CDR3 is TGCGCCAGCAGCTTGGACAGGGGGGCGACGGGCGAGCAGTACTTC. Translated: CASSLDRGATGEQYF. Full variable domain (missing parts from reference TRBV5-1 and TRBJ2-7): KAGVTQTPRYLIKTRGQQVTLSCSPISGHRSVSWYQQTPGQGLQFLFEYFSETQRNKGNFPGRFSGRQFSNSRSEMNVSTLELGDSALYLCASSLDRGATGEQYFGPGTRLTVT.

This chain connects TRBV10-3 to TRBJ1-3; 8 bases line up with TRBD1. J gave up 0 bases and V 5 bases, and 9 bases lay outside the gene matches. Germline V lookup: CDR1 ENHRY, CDR2 SYGVKD. The CDR3 contains 17 residues. CDR3 nucleotide sequence: TGTGCCATCAGTTCCGCTCGGGACAGGAGCTCTGGAAACACCATATATTTT. This codes for CAISSARDRSSGNTIYF.

Concerning this clone itself: The junction does not match germline at one end; this may be a read error. The rearrangement links TRBV5-1 to TRBJ1-6; 7 positions agree with TRBD1. CDR1 and CDR2 from the germline V gene are SGHRS and YFSETQ. The CDR3 is 14 amino acids. The CDR3 protein is CASSLGQYNSPLHF. CDR3 nucleotides: TGCGCCAGCAGTTTGGGACAGTATAATTCACCCCTCCACTTT.

The V gene is TRBV30, the J gene TRBJ2-2; TRBD2 agrees at 12 bases. The J segment lost 3 bases and the V segment lost 1 base, leaving 6 bases of the junction unmatched. The CDR3 covers 17 residues. Per the germline V gene, CDR1 is GTSNPN and CDR2 is SVGIG (reference sequence). CDR3: CAWSARTSGDYTGELFF. As DNA, the CDR3 is TGTGCCTGGAGTGCCCGGACTAGCGGGGACTACACCGGGGAGCTGTTTTTT.

The CDR3 DNA reads as TGTGCCATCAGACTCCAGGGAACAGGTAGGAACACTGAAGCTTTCTTT. It yields the protein CAIRLQGTGRNTEAFF. The chain recombines TRBV10-3 with TRBJ1-1; a weak D match, TRBD1 (5 bases). The germline V gene has CDR1 ENHRY and CDR2 SYGVKD. Trimming left V 6 bases short and J 1 base short, with 18 bases between. The length of the CDR3 is 16 residues.

The gene calls are TRBV29-1 and TRBJ2-5; TRBD1 matches 10 bases. Germline V CDR1 and CDR2: SQVTM, ANQGSEA. CDR3 length equals 12 residues. Trimming at V came to 6 bases and at J to 4 bases, leaving 2 bases not matched to a gene. The CDR3 protein is CSVWTGGETQYF. CDR3 bases: TGCAGCGTGTGGACAGGGGGAGAGACCCAGTACTTC. The full variable domain, its missing parts supplied by reference TRBV29-1 and TRBJ2-5, is SAVISQKPSRDICQRGTSLTIQCQVDSQVTMMFWYRQQPGQSLTLIATANQGSEATYESGFVIDKFPISRPNLTFSTLTVSNMSPEDSSIYLCSVWTGGETQYFGPGTRLLVL.

About this clone: The junction shows a germline mismatch at one end, possibly a read error. This rearrangement joins TRBV2 to TRBJ2-3; 7 bases match TRBD1. The CDR3 spans 11 residues. Germline CDR1 is SNHLY and CDR2 is FYNNEI. As DNA, the CDR3 is TGTGCCAGCTCCTTAACAGGACAGGTGCATTTT. This encodes CASSLTGQVHF.

This clone occurred once. The chain is built from TRBV5-4 and TRBJ1-6; 7 bases match TRBD1. This CDR3 has 16 residues. V shed 0 bases, J shed 6 bases, and the junction held 6 bases outside the gene matches. In germline, CDR1 is SGHNT, CDR2 YYREEE (reference sequence). CDR3 DNA: TGTGCCAGCAGCTTGGCCCCCGGGACAGCTAATTCACCCCTCCACTTT. It is translated as CASSLAPGTANSPLHF.

This clone was seen once. J is TRBJ1-2 and V is TRBV27; D call uncertain. The germline V gene has CDR1 MNHEY and CDR2 SMNVEV (reference sequence). The ends were cut back, 0 bases at V and 3 bases at J, with 8 bases in the middle. The CDR3 length is 14 residues. CDR3 sequence reads: CASSLSMWYYGYTF. Written as DNA, the CDR3 is TGTGCCAGCAGTTTATCGATGTGGTACTATGGCTACACCTTC.

The table lists this clone with a few counts. This chain's CDR3 is CASMGDLEDTQYF. CDR3 coding DNA: TGTGCCAGCATGGGCGATCTCGAGGATACGCAGTATTTT. This chain links TRBV6-5 with TRBJ2-3; D unclear. The germline V gene encodes CDR1 MNHEY and CDR2 SVGAGI. The germline V and J ends were trimmed by 7 bases and 6 bases, with 14 bases remaining between them. The CDR3 consists of 13 residues.

V and J are TRBV4-1 and TRBJ2-1; 7 positions agree with TRBD2. Germline CDR1 reads MGHRA; CDR2 reads YSYEKL. The V and J ends lost 3 bases and 3 bases, in that order; junction bases with no gene match: 5. CDR3 length: 15 amino acids. CDR3 bases: TGCGCCAGCAGCCACGAAGCGGGGTTCTACAATGAGCAGTTCTTC. Translated: CASSHEAGFYNEQFF.

The rearrangement links TRBV14 to TRBJ2-5; 9 positions match TRBD1. J lost 5 bases, V lost 4 bases, and 5 bases had no gene match. Germline V CDR1 and CDR2: SGHDN, FVKESK. There are 14 residues in the CDR3. The CDR3 DNA is TGTGCCAGCAGCCTGCCCGGGACAGGGGAGACCCAGTACTTC. It yields the protein CASSLPGTGETQYF.